The entry below describes one T cell receptor beta chain. Its antigen remains undetermined. No base qualities exist here, and no much larger clone lies one base off it. The data were obtained in a study of OX40 agonist ivuxolimab in advanced cancers. Study-level background: Ivuxolimab was an agonistic, fully human IgG2 monoclonal antibody directed against OX40 (CD134), a costimulatory receptor. Intravenous ivuxolimab was administered to patients every 2 weeks at six dose levels: 0.01, 0.1, 0.3, 1.5, 3 and 10 mg/kg. Of the 50 to 55 patients in dose escalation, about 20 had hepatocellular carcinoma, approximately 15 had melanoma, 9 had renal cell carcinoma and 9 had head and neck cancer. In the dose-escalation cohort, 82.7% of patients were male, and the mean age was 60 years with a range of roughly 20 to 79. Patients were allowed to have had prior anti-PD-1, anti-PD-L1 or anti-CTLA-4 therapy, and around two fifths of the dose-escalation patients had been treated with checkpoint inhibitors. Partial responses occurred in three dose-escalation patients, of whom one had hepatocellular carcinoma and two had cutaneous melanoma. Peripheral TCRbeta sequencing aimed to test whether ivuxolimab altered TCR sequence diversity and caused clonal T-cell expansion. The paper reports the monotherapy dose-escalation portion (N of about 52 patients) of the phase I ivuxolimab trial. Beyond this particular receptor, the publication reports: Low levels of normalized T-cell clonal expansion were also seen in some nonresponding patients. After ivuxolimab, expanded clones were on average more numerous among CD8+ T cells than among CD4+ T cells. The antigen specificity of the peripheral T cells that underwent clonal expansion was not determined. At doses of 0.1 to 3.0 mg/kg, clonal expansion of both CD4+ and CD8+ blood T cells was observed from baseline to week 6. Partial responders in the 0.1-3.0 mg/kg groups had among the lowest normalized peripheral clonal expansion, especially among CD8+ T cells.

Genomic DNA was isolated from the sorted cells so that the TCRbeta CDR3 region could be sequenced. The immunoSEQ Assay was used for sequencing of TCRbeta CDR3 regions. TCRdb's version of the immuneACCESS table is confined to in-frame rearrangements and falls short of the full clone set. An unresolved V gene accounts for under half of the shortfall where checked; the remainder is of unknown origin. This sample holds 39,000 or so clones; around 87% were observed only once. The top ten clones comprise approximately 39% of the sample. Patients with autoimmune disease history or receiving systemic immunosuppression were excluded from the trial. In every dose cohort, peripheral blood was drawn for TCR sequencing at baseline, cycle 4 day 1, and cycle 7 day 1. Samples came from an open-label, multicenter, first-in-human phase I dose-escalation trial of ivuxolimab. Adults with locally advanced or metastatic melanoma, renal cell carcinoma, hepatocellular carcinoma or head and neck squamous cell carcinoma were enrolled in the trial. Before TCR sequencing, CD4+ and CD8+ T cells were separately sorted from peripheral blood.

After removal of 1 base from V and 8 bases from J, the junction retains 17 bases not matched to a gene. The germline V gene sets CDR1 to SGHDN and CDR2 to FVKESK. Including the terminal cysteine and phenylalanine, the CDR3 comprises 18 residues. The kept DNA is CDR3 alone, 54 bases in frame from the first base. The chain was built from TRBV14 and TRBJ2-4, and 7 junction bases match TRBD1. Sequenced material: CD4+ or CD8+ T cells sorted from blood, taken in a trial of the OX40 agonist ivuxolimab. The sequence was collected from an adult with an advanced solid tumor such as melanoma, head and neck, liver or kidney cancer. The nucleotides are TGTGCCAGCAGCCAAGGGCGGGTGGCTCAACCCCAGGGGGACATTCAGTACTTC. Translated, this gives CASSQGRVAQPQGDIQYF.